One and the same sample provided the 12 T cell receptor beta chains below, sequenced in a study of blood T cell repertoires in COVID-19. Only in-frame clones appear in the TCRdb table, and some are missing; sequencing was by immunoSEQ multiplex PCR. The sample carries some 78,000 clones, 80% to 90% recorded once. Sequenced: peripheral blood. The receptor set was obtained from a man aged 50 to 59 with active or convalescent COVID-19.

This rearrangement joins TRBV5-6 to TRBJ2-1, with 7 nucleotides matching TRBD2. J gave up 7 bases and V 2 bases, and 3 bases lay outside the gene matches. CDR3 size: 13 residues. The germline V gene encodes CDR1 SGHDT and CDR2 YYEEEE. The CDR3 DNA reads TGTGCCAGCAGCTTCGGGACTACAAATGAGCAGTTCTTC. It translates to CASSFGTTNEQFF. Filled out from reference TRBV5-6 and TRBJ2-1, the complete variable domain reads DAGVTQSPTHLIKTRGQQVTLRCSPKSGHDTVSWYQQALGQGPQFIFQYYEEEERQRGNFPDRFSGHQFPNYSSELNVNALLLGDSALYLCASSFGTTNEQFFGPGTRLTVL.

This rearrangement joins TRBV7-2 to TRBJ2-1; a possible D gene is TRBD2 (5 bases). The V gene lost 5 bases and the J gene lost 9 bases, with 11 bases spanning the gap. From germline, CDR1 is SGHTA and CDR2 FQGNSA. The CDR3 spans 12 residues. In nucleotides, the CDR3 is TGTGCCAGCAGCATTAGCGAGGTTGAGCAGTTCTTC. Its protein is CASSISEVEQFF.

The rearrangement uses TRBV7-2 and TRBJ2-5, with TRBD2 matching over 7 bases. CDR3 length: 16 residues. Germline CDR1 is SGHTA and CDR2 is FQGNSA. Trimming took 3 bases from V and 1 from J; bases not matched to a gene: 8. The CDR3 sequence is CASSFGAGHTQETQYF. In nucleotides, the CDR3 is TGTGCCAGCAGCTTTGGAGCGGGGCACACCCAAGAGACCCAGTACTTC.

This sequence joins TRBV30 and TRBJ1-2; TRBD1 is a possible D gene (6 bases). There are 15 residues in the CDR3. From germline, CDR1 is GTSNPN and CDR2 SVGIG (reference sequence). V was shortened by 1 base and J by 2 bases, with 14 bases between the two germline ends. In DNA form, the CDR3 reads TGTGCCTGGAGTGCCTGGGGGCCTTGGAACTATGGCTACACCTTC. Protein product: CAWSAWGPWNYGYTF.

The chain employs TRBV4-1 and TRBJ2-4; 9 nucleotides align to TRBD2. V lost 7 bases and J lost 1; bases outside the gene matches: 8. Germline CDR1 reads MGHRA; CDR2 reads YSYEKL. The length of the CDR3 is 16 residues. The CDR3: CASTPGLAVAKNIQYF. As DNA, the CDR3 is TGCGCCAGCACCCCGGGACTAGCCGTGGCCAAAAACATTCAGTACTTC.

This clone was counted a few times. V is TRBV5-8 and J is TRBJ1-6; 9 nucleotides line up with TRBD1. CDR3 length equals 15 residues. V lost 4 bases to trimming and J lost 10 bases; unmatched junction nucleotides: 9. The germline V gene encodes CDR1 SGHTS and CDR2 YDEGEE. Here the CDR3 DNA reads TGTGCCAGCAGCCCATGGACAGGGGACGGGTCACCCCTCCACTTT. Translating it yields CASSPWTGDGSPLHF.

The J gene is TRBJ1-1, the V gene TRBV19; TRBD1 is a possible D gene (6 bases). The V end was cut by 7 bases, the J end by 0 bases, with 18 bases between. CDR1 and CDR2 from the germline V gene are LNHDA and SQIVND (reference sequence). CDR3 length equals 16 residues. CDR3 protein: CASTRRQGYMNTEAFF. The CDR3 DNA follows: TGTGCCAGTACCCGGAGGCAGGGGTATATGAACACTGAAGCTTTCTTT. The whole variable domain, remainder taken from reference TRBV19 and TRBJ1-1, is DGGITQSPKYLFRKEGQNVTLSCEQNLNHDAMYWYRQDPGQGLRLIYYSQIVNDFQKGDIAEGYSVSREKKESFPLTVTSAQKNPTAFYLCASTRRQGYMNTEAFFGQGTRLTVV.

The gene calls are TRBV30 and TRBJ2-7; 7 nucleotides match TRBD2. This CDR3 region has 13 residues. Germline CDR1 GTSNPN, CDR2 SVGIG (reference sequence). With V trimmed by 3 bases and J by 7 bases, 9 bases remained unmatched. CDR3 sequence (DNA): TGTGCCTGGAGCCGGGACTATCAGGGAGAGCAGTACTTC. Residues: CAWSRDYQGEQYF. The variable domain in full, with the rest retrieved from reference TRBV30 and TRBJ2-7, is SQTIHQWPATLVQPVGSPLSLECTVEGTSNPNLYWYRQAAGRGLQLLFYSVGIGQISSEVPQNLSASRPQDRQFILSSKKLLLSDSGFYLCAWSRDYQGEQYFGPGTRLTVT.

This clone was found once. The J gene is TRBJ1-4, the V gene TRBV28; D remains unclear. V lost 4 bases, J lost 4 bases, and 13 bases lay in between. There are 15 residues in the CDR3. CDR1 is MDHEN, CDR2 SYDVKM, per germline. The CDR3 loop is CASSSPEILNEKLFF. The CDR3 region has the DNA TGTGCCAGCAGTTCTCCGGAGATCCTTAATGAAAAACTGTTTTTT.

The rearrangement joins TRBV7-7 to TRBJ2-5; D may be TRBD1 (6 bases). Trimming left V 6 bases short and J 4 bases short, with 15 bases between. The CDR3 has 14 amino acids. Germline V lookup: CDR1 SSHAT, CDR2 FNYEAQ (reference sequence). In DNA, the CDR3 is TGTGCCAGCAGTCGCACAGGGTTGGGAGAGACCCAGTACTTC. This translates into CASSRTGLGETQYF.

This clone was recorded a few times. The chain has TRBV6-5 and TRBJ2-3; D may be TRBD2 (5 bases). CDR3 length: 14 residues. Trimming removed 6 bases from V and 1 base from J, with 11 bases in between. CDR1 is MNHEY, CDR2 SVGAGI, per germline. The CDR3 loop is CASSRRGGTDTQYF. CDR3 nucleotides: TGTGCCAGCAGCCGACGGGGTGGCACAGATACGCAGTATTTT.

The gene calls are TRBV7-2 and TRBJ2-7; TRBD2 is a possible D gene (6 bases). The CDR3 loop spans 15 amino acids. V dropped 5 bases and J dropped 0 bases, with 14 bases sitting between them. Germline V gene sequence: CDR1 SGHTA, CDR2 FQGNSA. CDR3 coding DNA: TGTGCCAGCAGCCTTGGACTACCAAACTCCTACGAGCAGTACTTC. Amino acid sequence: CASSLGLPNSYEQYF.